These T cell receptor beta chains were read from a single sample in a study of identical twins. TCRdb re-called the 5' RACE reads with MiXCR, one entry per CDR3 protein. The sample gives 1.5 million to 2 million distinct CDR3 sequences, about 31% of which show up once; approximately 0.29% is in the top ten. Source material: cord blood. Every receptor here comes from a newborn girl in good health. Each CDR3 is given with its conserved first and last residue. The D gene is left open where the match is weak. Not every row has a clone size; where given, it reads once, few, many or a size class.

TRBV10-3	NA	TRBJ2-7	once	CAISPRDTLPQYF	TGTGCCATCAGCCCCCGGGACACTTTACCGCAGTACTTC
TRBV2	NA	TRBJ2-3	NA	CASGTVGDTQYF	TGTGCCAGTGGGACTGTGGGAGATACGCAGTATTTT
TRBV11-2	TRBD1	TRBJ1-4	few	CASSLAPTGREKLFF	TGTGCCAGCAGCTTAGCCCCGACAGGGCGCGAAAAACTGTTTTTT
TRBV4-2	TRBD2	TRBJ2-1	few	CASSQGVTGTRANEQFF	TGTGCCAGCAGCCAAGGTGTCACCGGGACTAGGGCAAATGAGCAGTTCTTC
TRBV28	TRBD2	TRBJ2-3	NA	CANSYPPLAGEDTQYF	TGTGCCAACAGTTATCCCCCTCTAGCGGGAGAAGATACGCAGTATTTT
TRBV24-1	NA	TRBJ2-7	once	CATSTGGSYNEQYF	TGTGCCACCAGCACTGGCGGCTCCTACAATGAGCAGTACTTC
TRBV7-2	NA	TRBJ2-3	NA	CASSFGWPGSTDTQYF	TGTGCCAGCAGCTTCGGGTGGCCCGGATCCACAGATACGCAGTATTTT
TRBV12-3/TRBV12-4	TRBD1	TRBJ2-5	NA	CASSFGQGANNEQYF	TGTGCCAGCAGTTTTGGTCAGGGGGCTAACAATGAGCAGTACTTC
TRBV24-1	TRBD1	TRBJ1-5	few	CATSTGDNQPQHF	TGTGCCACCAGTACAGGGGACAATCAGCCCCAGCATTTT
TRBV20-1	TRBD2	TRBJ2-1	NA	CSARRGGGSYNEQFF	TGCAGTGCTAGGAGGGGCGGGGGCTCCTACAATGAGCAGTTCTTC
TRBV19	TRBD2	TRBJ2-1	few	CASSIRTSGGYNEQFF	TGTGCCAGTAGTATTCGGACTAGCGGAGGGTACAATGAGCAGTTCTTC
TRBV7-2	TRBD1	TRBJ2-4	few	CASSLFSLYRQGAQNIQYF	TGTGCCAGCAGCTTATTCTCTTTGTACAGACAGGGTGCCCAAAACATTCAGTACTTC
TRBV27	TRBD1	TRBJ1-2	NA	CASSPDWTGSYGYTF	TGTGCCAGCAGTCCAGATTGGACAGGGAGCTATGGCTACACCTTC
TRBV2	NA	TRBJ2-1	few	CASQALGEQFF	TGTGCCAGCCAGGCCCTGGGTGAGCAGTTCTTC
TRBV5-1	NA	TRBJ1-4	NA	CASSLAARVREKLFF	TGCGCCAGCAGCTTGGCCGCCAGGGTCAGGGAAAAACTGTTTTTT
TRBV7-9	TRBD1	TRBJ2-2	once	CASSLPKTGGTGELFF	TGTGCCAGCAGCTTACCTAAAACAGGGGGCACCGGGGAGCTGTTTTTT
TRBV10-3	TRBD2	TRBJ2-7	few	CAISVGTSGAYEQYF	TGTGCCATCAGTGTCGGGACTAGCGGGGCTTACGAGCAGTACTTC
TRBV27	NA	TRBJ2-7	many	CASSLYSRTRVHEQYF	TGTGCCAGCAGTTTATACAGCCGTACCCGCGTCCACGAGCAGTACTTC
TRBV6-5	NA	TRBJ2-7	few	CASSTRTSSDEQYF	TGTGCCAGCAGTACAAGGACCAGCTCCGACGAGCAGTACTTC
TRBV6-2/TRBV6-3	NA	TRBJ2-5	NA	CASSYSLGHNEQYF	TGTGCCAGCAGTTACTCTCTGGGCCACAATGAGCAGTACTTC
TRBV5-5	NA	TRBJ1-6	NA	CASSGQMEVLDSPPHF	TGTGCCAGCAGCGGGCAGATGGAGGTCCTCGATTCACCCCCCCACTTT
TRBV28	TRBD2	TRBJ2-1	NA	CASSSPASGTSYNEQFF	TGTGCCAGCAGTTCCCCCGCTAGCGGGACCTCCTACAATGAGCAGTTCTTC
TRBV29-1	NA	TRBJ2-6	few	CSVLGVAGANVLTF	TGCAGCGTTTTAGGAGTCGCCGGGGCCAACGTCCTGACTTTC
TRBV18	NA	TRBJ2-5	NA	CASSPVDVGVETQYF	TGTGCCAGCTCACCAGTGGATGTGGGAGTGGAGACCCAGTACTTC
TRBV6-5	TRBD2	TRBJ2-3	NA	CASSYASGRARTDTQYF	TGTGCCAGCAGTTACGCTAGCGGGAGGGCCCGCACAGATACGCAGTATTTT
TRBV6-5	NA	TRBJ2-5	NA	CASRGVIETQYF	TGTGCCAGCCGAGGGGTTATAGAGACCCAGTACTTC
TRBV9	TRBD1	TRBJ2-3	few	CASRTGGASDTQYF	TGTGCCAGCAGGACAGGGGGCGCCTCAGATACGCAGTATTTT
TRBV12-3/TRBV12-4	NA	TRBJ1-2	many	CASSLISYGYTF	TGTGCCAGCAGTTTGATCAGCTATGGCTACACCTTC
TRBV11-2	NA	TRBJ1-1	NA	CASSPPFRARTDSGEAFF	TGTGCCAGCAGCCCCCCCTTCCGGGCCCGTACCGATAGTGGTGAAGCTTTCTTT
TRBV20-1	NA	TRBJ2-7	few	CSADRGPPIYEQYF	TGCAGTGCTGACCGGGGCCCTCCCATCTACGAGCAGTACTTC
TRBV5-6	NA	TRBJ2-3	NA	CASIRTGSGADTQYF	TGTGCCAGCATCCGGACTGGATCGGGTGCAGATACGCAGTATTTT
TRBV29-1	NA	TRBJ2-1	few	CSVGGGGPWYNEQFF	TGCAGCGTTGGGGGTGGGGGGCCGTGGTACAATGAGCAGTTCTTC
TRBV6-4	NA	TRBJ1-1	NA	CASRSNDRLGTEAFF	TGTGCCAGCAGAAGCAACGACCGATTGGGCACTGAAGCTTTCTTT
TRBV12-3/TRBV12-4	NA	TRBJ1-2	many	CASSLLGNGYTF	TGTGCCAGCAGTCTTTTAGGGAACGGCTACACCTTC
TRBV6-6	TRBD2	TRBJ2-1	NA	CASSLGGGASNEQFF	TGTGCCAGCAGTTTGGGCGGGGGGGCCTCCAATGAGCAGTTCTTC
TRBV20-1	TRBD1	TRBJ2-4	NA	CSASSDRARNIQYF	TGCAGTGCTTCCTCTGACAGGGCCCGTAACATTCAGTACTTC
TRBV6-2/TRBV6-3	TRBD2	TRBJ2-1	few	CASSYSGLARARYNEQFF	TGTGCCAGCAGTTACTCAGGACTAGCCAGAGCCCGTTACAATGAGCAGTTCTTC
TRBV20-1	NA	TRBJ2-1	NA	CSARNWGRSYNEQFF	TGCAGTGCTAGAAATTGGGGGAGGTCCTACAATGAGCAGTTCTTC
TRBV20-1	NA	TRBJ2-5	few	CSASEGRGEQYF	TGCAGTGCTAGTGAGGGGAGAGGTGAGCAGTACTTC
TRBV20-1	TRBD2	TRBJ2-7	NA	CSAQKLAGGYEQYF	TGCAGTGCCCAGAAACTAGCGGGGGGCTACGAGCAGTACTTC
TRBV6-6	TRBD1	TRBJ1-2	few	CASSHPQGAGYTF	TGTGCCAGCAGCCACCCACAGGGGGCTGGCTACACCTTC